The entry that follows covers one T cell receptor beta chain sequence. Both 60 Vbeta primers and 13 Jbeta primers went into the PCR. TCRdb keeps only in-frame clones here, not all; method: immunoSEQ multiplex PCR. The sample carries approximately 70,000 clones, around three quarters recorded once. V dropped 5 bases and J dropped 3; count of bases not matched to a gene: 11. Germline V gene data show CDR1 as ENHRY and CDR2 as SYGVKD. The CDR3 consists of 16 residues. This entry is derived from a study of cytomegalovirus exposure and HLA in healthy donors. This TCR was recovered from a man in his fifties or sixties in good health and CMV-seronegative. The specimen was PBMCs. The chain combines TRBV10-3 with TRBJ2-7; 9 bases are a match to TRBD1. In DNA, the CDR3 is TGTGCCATCAGTCCAGATCTTGGGACAGGGTTCTACGAGCAGTACTTC. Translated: CAISPDLGTGFYEQYF.